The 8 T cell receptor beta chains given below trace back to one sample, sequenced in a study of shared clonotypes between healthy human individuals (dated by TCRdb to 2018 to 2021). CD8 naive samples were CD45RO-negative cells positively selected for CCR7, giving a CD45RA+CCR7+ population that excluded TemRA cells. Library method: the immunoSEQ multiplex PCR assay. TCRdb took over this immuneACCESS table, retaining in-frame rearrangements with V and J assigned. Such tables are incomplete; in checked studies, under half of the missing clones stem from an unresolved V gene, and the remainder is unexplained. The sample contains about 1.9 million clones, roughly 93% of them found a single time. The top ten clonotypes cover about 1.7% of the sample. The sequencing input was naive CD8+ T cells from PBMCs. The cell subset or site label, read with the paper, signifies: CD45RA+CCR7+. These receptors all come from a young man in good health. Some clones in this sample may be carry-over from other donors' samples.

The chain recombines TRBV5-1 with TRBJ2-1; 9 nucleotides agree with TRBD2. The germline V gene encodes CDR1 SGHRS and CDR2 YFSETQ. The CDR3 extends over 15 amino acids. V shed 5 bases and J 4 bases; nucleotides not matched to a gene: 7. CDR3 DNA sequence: TGCGCCAGCAGTACGGGACTAGCTCCTTACAATGAGCAGTTCTTC. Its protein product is CASSTGLAPYNEQFF.

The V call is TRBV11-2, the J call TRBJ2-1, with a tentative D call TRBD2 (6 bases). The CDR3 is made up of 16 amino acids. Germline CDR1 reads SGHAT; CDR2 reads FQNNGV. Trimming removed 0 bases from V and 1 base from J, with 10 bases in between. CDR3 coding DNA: TGTGCCAGCAGCTTAGACGGGGGTTGGTCCTACAATGAGCAGTTCTTC. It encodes CASSLDGGWSYNEQFF.

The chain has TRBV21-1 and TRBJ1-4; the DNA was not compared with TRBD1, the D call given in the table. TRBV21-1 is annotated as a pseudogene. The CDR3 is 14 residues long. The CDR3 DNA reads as TGTGCCAGCAGCAAAACAGGGGCTGGGGAAAAACTGTTTTTT. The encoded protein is CASSKTGAGEKLFF.

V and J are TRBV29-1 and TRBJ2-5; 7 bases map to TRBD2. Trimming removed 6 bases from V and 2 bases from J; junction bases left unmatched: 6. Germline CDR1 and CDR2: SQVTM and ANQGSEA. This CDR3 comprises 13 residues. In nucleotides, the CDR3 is TGCAGCGTGGGGAGGGTCGAACAAGAGACCCAGTACTTC. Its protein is CSVGRVEQETQYF.

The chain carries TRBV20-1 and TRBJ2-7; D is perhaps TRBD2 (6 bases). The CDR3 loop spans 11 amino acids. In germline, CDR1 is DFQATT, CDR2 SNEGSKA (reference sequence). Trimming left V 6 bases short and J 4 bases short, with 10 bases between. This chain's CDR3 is CSAPGGYEQYF. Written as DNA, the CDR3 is TGCAGTGCCCCCGGGGGATACGAGCAGTACTTC.

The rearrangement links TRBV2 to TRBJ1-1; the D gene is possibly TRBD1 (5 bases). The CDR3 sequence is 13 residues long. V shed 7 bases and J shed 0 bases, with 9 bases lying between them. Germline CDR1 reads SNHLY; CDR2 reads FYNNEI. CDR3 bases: TGTGCCAGCACCCCCAGGGTGAACACTGAAGCTTTCTTT. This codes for CASTPRVNTEAFF.

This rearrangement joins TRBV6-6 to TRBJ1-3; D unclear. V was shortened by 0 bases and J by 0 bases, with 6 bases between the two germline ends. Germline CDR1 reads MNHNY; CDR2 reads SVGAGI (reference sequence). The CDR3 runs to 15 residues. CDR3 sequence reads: CASSYSGLSGNTIYF. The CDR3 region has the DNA TGTGCCAGCAGTTACTCGGGCCTCTCTGGAAACACCATATATTTT.

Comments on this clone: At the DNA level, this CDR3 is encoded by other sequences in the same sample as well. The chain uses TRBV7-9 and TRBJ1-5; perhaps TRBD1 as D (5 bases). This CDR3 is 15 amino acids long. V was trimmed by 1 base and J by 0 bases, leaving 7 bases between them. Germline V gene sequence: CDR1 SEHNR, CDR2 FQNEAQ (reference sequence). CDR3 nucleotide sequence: TGTGCCAGCAGCTTAGGACAGTATAGCAATCAGCCCCAGCATTTT. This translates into CASSLGQYSNQPQHF.